Following are 8 T cell receptor beta chains from one sample sequenced in a study of blood T cell repertoires in COVID-19. The protocol was immunoSEQ multiplex PCR, while the TCRdb copy is restricted to in-frame clones and leaves out a portion. The profile shows a few hundred thousand clones, roughly 90% of them singletons. Sequencing was carried out using peripheral blood. Every receptor here comes from a woman aged 55 to 70 with COVID-19, enrolled during active disease.

The rearrangement joins TRBV9 to TRBJ2-7; D remains ambiguous. Trimming cost V 0 bases and J 6 bases, with 4 bases left between them. This CDR3 has 11 residues. Germline V gene sequence: CDR1 SGDLS, CDR2 YYNGEE. DNA of the CDR3: TGTGCCAGCAGCGTAGGAGGCGAGCAGTACTTC. Encoded protein: CASSVGGEQYF.

This clone was seen a single time. V is TRBV11-3 and J is TRBJ1-1, with D tentatively TRBD1 (5 bases). The CDR3 is 15 amino acids. Trimming stripped 2 bases from V and 0 bases from J, with 10 bases between. Germline CDR1 SGHNT, CDR2 YENEEA. This CDR3 reads CASSLPGLMNTEAFF. CDR3 coding DNA: TGTGCCAGCAGCTTACCGGGACTGATGAACACTGAAGCTTTCTTT.

The rearrangement joins TRBV7-8 to TRBJ2-7, with 10 bases aligning to TRBD1. The CDR3 has 20 amino acids. Trimming took 3 bases from V and 1 from J; bases not matched to a gene: 18. Germline V CDR1 and CDR2: SGHVS, FQNEAQ. The CDR3 is CASSFPLEGQGYPLSYEQYF. CDR3 bases: TGTGCCAGCAGCTTTCCCCTAGAGGGACAGGGGTATCCTTTGTCCTACGAGCAGTACTTC. Full variable domain (rest looked up from reference TRBV7-8 and TRBJ2-7): GAGVSQSPRYKVAKRGQDVALRCDPISGHVSLFWYQQALGQGPEFLTYFQNEAQLDKSGLPSDRFFAERPEGSVSTLKIQRTQQEDSAVYLCASSFPLEGQGYPLSYEQYFGPGTRLTVT.

Only a few counts were recorded for this clone. The chain employs TRBV30 and TRBJ1-6; possibly TRBD1 for D (6 bases). The germline gives CDR1 GTSNPN, CDR2 SVGIG (reference sequence). V lost 0 bases and J 0 bases, leaving 12 bases between the germline ends. The CDR3 loop spans 17 amino acids. The CDR3: CAWSVDRTSSYNSPLHF. The CDR3 DNA follows: TGTGCCTGGAGTGTGGACAGAACCAGCTCCTATAATTCACCCCTCCACTTT.

The chain employs TRBV11-3 and TRBJ1-2, with a weak D call TRBD1 (6 bases). CDR3 length equals 14 residues. Trimming stripped 4 bases from V and 1 base from J, with 10 bases between. The germline gives CDR1 SGHNT, CDR2 YENEEA. CDR3 region: CASSSGQNNYGYTF. CDR3 nucleotides: TGTGCCAGCAGCTCCGGACAGAATAACTATGGCTACACCTTC.

The gene calls are TRBV9 and TRBJ2-3; maybe TRBD2 (7 bases). CDR3 size: 15 residues. Deletions cut 4 bases from V and 4 bases from J, with 16 bases between. Germline V lookup: CDR1 SGDLS, CDR2 YYNGEE. CDR3 DNA: TGTGCCAGCAGCCCAAGGGGGAGGGTAGCAGATACGCAGTATTTT. It codes for CASSPRGRVADTQYF.

CDR3 nucleotide sequence: TGCAGCGTTAATATGGGGGGGGAGACCCAGTACTTC. Its translation: CSVNMGGETQYF. The V gene is TRBV29-1, the J gene TRBJ2-5; 7 nucleotides line up with TRBD2. Germline CDR1 reads SQVTM; CDR2 reads ANQGSEA. The CDR3 covers 12 residues. Trimming at V came to 5 bases and at J to 5 bases, leaving 5 bases not matched to a gene. Full variable domain (remainder filled in from reference TRBV29-1 and TRBJ2-5): SAVISQKPSRDICQRGTSLTIQCQVDSQVTMMFWYRQQPGQSLTLIATANQGSEATYESGFVIDKFPISRPNLTFSTLTVSNMSPEDSSIYLCSVNMGGETQYFGPGTRLLVL.

The rearrangement links TRBV5-1 to TRBJ2-2, with 8 bases that match TRBD1. The CDR3 runs 14 residues. Per germline, CDR1 SGHRS and CDR2 YFSETQ. J was trimmed by 6 bases and V by 4 bases; bases with no gene match: 5. The CDR3 region is CASSAGQGSGELFF. CDR3 nucleotides: TGCGCCAGCAGCGCCGGACAGGGATCCGGGGAGCTGTTTTTT.